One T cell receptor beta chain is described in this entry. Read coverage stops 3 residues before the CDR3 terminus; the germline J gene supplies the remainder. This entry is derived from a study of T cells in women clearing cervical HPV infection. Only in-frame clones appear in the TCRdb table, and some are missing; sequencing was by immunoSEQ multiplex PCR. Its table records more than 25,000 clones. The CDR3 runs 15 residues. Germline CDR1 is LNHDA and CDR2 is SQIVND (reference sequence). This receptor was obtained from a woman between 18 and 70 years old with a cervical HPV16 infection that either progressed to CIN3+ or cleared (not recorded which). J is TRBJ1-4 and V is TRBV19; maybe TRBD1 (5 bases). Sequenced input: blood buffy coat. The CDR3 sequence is CASSQGGTYNSPLFF. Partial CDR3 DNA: TGTGCCAGTAGTCAGGGCGGTACCTATAATTCACCA.